The 11 T cell receptor beta chains presented below share a single source sample, sequenced in a study of vaccination and CD4 T cells after COVID-19. Oncomine TCR Beta short-read sequencing was applied to DNA from cultured CD4+ T cells. CD4+ T cells were cultured, and genomic DNA was extracted from them. TCRdb independently ran MiXCR on the PCR reads; one entry per CDR3 protein. Found here are some 11,000 distinct CDR3 sequences, roughly 40% of them singletons; the top ten hold around a fifth. These receptors have no identified antigens. Treatment indicated: roughly ten-day PBMC culture with coronavirus spike peptide pools or control peptides (ViraFEST assay). Ahead of the COVID-19 pandemic (2011-2018), the CD4+ T cells of the unexposed donor were collected. Material: CD4+ T cells from blood, cultured in vitro. Receptor source: a human donor in good health.

The chain uses TRBV4-2 and TRBJ2-2, with D maybe TRBD2 (6 bases). CDR3 length equals 17 residues. V lost 3 bases to trimming and J lost 1 base, with 15 bases between them. Germline CDR1 is LGHNA and CDR2 is YNFKEQ. CDR3 DNA: TGTGCCAGCAGCCATCCCCGTAGCGGAGGGAACACCGGGGAGCTGTTTTTT. This encodes CASSHPRSGGNTGELFF.

The chain carries TRBV7-3 and TRBJ1-6; the D is unclear. The length of the CDR3 is 13 residues. V gave up 8 bases and J gave up 10 bases, with 15 bases separating them. The germline CDR1 and CDR2 sequences are SGHTA and FQGTGA. The CDR3: CASSPSRGSPLHF. The DNA of the CDR3 is TGTGCCAGCTCCCCCTCCCGCGGGTCACCCCTCCACTTT.

The chain has TRBV24-1 and TRBJ2-3; D might be TRBD1 (5 bases). CDR3 length equals 15 residues. V was pared by 3 bases and J by 9 bases, with 18 bases between. Germline V gene sequence: CDR1 KGHDR, CDR2 SFDVKD. CDR3 loop: CATSDPRTPPDTQYF. The CDR3, as DNA: TGTGCCACCAGTGATCCCAGGACACCACCCGACACGCAGTATTTT.

The chain joins TRBV10-3 to TRBJ2-7; TRBD2 might be the D (6 bases). Germline V CDR1 and CDR2: ENHRY, SYGVKD. This CDR3 has 13 amino acids. The V end lost 7 bases, the J end lost 3 bases, and 13 bases lay between the germline ends. The CDR3 sequence: CAITGGADYEQYF. CDR3 sequence (DNA): TGTGCCATCACCGGCGGGGCGGACTACGAGCAGTACTTC.

This chain connects TRBV11-3 to TRBJ2-3; D may be TRBD1 (6 bases). CDR1 is SGHNT and CDR2 is YENEEA in the germline V gene. The CDR3 sequence is 14 residues long. With 1 base removed from V and 7 bases from J, the gap between germline ends came to 12 bases. CDR3 in amino acids: CASSLGQGHYTQYF. The CDR3 DNA sequence: TGTGCCAGCAGCTTAGGGCAGGGACATTATACGCAGTATTTT.

The chain links TRBV24-1 to TRBJ2-4; 8 bases agree with TRBD2. The CDR3 is 14 residues long. V shed 4 bases, J shed 9 bases, and the junction held 7 bases outside the gene matches. Germline V gene sequence: CDR1 KGHDR, CDR2 SFDVKD. Here the CDR3 reads CATSEPGLASIQYF. CDR3 in DNA: TGTGCCACCAGTGAGCCCGGACTAGCTAGCATTCAGTACTTC.

This CDR3 is CASSLTGQGTEAFF. DNA for the CDR3: TGTGCCAGCAGTTTAACAGGGCAGGGGACTGAAGCTTTCTTT. This chain joins TRBV27 and TRBJ1-1; possibly TRBD1 for D (6 bases). CDR1 and CDR2 from the germline V gene are MNHEY and SMNVEV (reference sequence). The germline V and J ends were trimmed by 2 bases and 5 bases, with 12 bases remaining between them. This CDR3 is built from 14 residues.

The chain carries TRBV6-2 or TRBV6-3 and TRBJ2-7; D call uncertain. The CDR3 is 12 residues long. Between the trimmed V and J ends, which lost 2 bases and 6 bases, there was a span of 8 bases. Germline CDR1 reads MNHEY; CDR2 reads SVGEGT. The CDR3 DNA reads TGTGCCAGCAGTTACGTAGTATCCGAGCAGTACTTC. The encoded protein is CASSYVVSEQYF.

This chain joins TRBV29-1 and TRBJ1-3; no definite D call. The V gene's germline CDR1 is SQVTM and CDR2 ANQGSEA. The CDR3 length is 13 residues. Between the trimmed V and J ends, which lost 4 bases and 0 bases, there was a span of 7 bases. The CDR3 bases are TGCAGCGTTGGAGGAGGCTCTGGAAACACCATATATTTT. This sequence encodes CSVGGGSGNTIYF.

This chain connects TRBV28 to TRBJ2-7; D gene uncertain. This CDR3 comprises 12 residues. From germline, CDR1 is MDHEN and CDR2 SYDVKM. V dropped 4 bases and J dropped 4 bases, with 8 bases sitting between them. The DNA for the CDR3 is TGTGCCAGCAGTTCCCTTTATTACGAGCAGTACTTC. Translation gives CASSSLYYEQYF.

This chain uses TRBV10-1 with TRBJ1-2; D remains ambiguous. CDR1 is WNHNN, CDR2 SYGVQD, per germline (reference sequence). The V end lost 7 bases, the J end lost 7 bases, and 10 bases lay between the germline ends. CDR3 length: 11 amino acids. CDR3 in amino acids: CASKRAGGYTF. CDR3 in DNA: TGCGCCAGCAAGCGAGCTGGTGGCTACACCTTC.